The 11 T cell receptor beta chains below were found in one sample sequenced in a study of shared clonotypes between healthy human individuals. Libraries were prepared by immunoSEQ multiplex PCR; TCRdb keeps only in-frame clonotypes and omits some of them. The sample includes roughly 1,600,000 clones, about 98.5% of them seen just once. Material for sequencing was naive CD4+ T cells sorted from blood. This sample's subset: CD45RA+ positively selected. The receptor set was obtained from a man aged 25-45 years in good health.

J is TRBJ1-2 and V is TRBV6-6; TRBD1 aligns across 7 bases. V dropped 10 bases and J dropped 7; count of bases not matched to a gene: 18. Looked up from germline, CDR1 is MNHNY and CDR2 is SVGAGI (reference sequence). The CDR3 loop spans 15 amino acids. CDR3 amino acids: CANFTTTGPSGGYTF. The CDR3 DNA reads TGTGCCAACTTTACCACGACAGGGCCGTCGGGTGGCTACACCTTC.

V is TRBV19 and J is TRBJ1-4; a weak D match, TRBD1 (6 bases). The CDR3 runs to 12 residues. The V end was cut by 8 bases, the J end by 4 bases, with 8 bases between. Germline V lookup: CDR1 LNHDA, CDR2 SQIVND (reference sequence). CDR3 nucleotide sequence: TGTGCCAGTGCCAGGGGTAATGAAAAACTGTTTTTT. It translates to CASARGNEKLFF.

The genes are TRBV18 and TRBJ1-1; D is unresolved. In germline, CDR1 is KGHSH, CDR2 LQKENI. The CDR3 length is 13 residues. With 6 bases removed from V and 3 bases from J, the gap between germline ends came to 11 bases. The CDR3 DNA sequence: TGTGCCAGCTCCTACCGGGGAGACACTGAAGCTTTCTTT. It specifies CASSYRGDTEAFF.

This chain connects TRBV7-9 to TRBJ2-2, with 10 nucleotides matching TRBD1. This CDR3 region has 16 residues. After removal of 5 bases from V and 2 bases from J, the junction contained 5 bases not matched to a gene. Germline CDR1 is SEHNR and CDR2 is FQNEAQ (reference sequence). Here the CDR3 DNA reads TGTGCCAGCAGCCCGGGACAGGGGTCTAACACCGGGGAGCTGTTTTTT. It yields the protein CASSPGQGSNTGELFF.

V and J are TRBV5-1 and TRBJ1-1; no clear D gene. Trimming took off 4 bases at V and 4 bases at J, with 14 bases between the two ends. In germline, CDR1 is SGHRS, CDR2 YFSETQ. The CDR3 is made up of 14 amino acids. The CDR3 here is CASSREGGGTEAFF. In nucleotides, the CDR3 is TGCGCCAGCAGCAGGGAGGGTGGCGGCACTGAAGCTTTCTTT.

The table lists this clone with a count of one. This sequence joins TRBV19 and TRBJ1-1; no definite D call. Trimming stripped 4 bases from V and 1 base from J, with 7 bases between. The CDR3 consists of 13 residues. The germline V gene encodes CDR1 LNHDA and CDR2 SQIVND (reference sequence). The CDR3 spells CASSTAANTEAFF. The DNA for the CDR3 is TGTGCCAGTAGTACCGCCGCGAACACTGAAGCTTTCTTT.

The chain has TRBV5-1 and TRBJ2-3, with TRBD1 identical over 10 bases. The CDR3 extends over 16 amino acids. Germline CDR1 is SGHRS and CDR2 is YFSETQ. J gave up 3 bases and V 1 base, and 5 bases lay outside the gene matches. The DNA of the CDR3 is TGCGCCAGCAGCTTGATTCGGACAGGGGGGACAGATACGCAGTATTTT. It is translated as CASSLIRTGGTDTQYF.

The CDR3 nucleotides read TGTGCCAGCAGTTTGAAAAGCGGGAGGAGCTACGAGCAGTACTTC. Its translation: CASSLKSGRSYEQYF. This sequence joins TRBV28 and TRBJ2-7, with 9 bases lining up with TRBD2. With V trimmed by 3 bases and J by 3 bases, 6 bases remained unmatched. CDR3 length: 15 residues. Germline V CDR1 and CDR2: MDHEN, SYDVKM.

The chain links TRBV10-3 to TRBJ2-2, with 8 bases lining up with TRBD2. The length of the CDR3 is 19 residues. J was trimmed by 5 bases and V by 3 bases; bases with no gene match: 17. The germline V gene encodes CDR1 ENHRY and CDR2 SYGVKD. The CDR3 sequence is CAISELPGLAGMRTGELFF. CDR3 in DNA: TGTGCCATCAGTGAACTACCAGGACTAGCCGGGATGCGAACCGGGGAGCTGTTTTTT.

The chain joins TRBV11-2 to TRBJ1-2, with no clear D. Looked up from germline, CDR1 is SGHAT and CDR2 is FQNNGV. The CDR3 contains 17 residues. V was shortened by 1 base and J by 0 bases, with 15 bases between the two germline ends. The CDR3 protein is CASSLAGPNRPNYGYTF. The CDR3 DNA sequence: TGTGCCAGCAGCTTAGCAGGCCCTAATCGCCCTAACTATGGCTACACCTTC. The full variable domain, its missing parts supplied by reference TRBV11-2 and TRBJ1-2, is EAGVAQSPRYKIIEKRQSVAFWCNPISGHATLYWYQQILGQGPKLLIQFQNNGVVDDSQLPKDRFSAERLKGVDSTLKIQPAKLEDSAVYLCASSLAGPNRPNYGYTFGSGTRLTVV.

This clone occurred once. The chain joins TRBV14 to TRBJ2-7; 14 bases align to TRBD2. The CDR3 has 18 residues. CDR1 and CDR2 from the germline V gene are SGHDN and FVKESK. V lost 2 bases and J lost 5; bases outside the gene matches: 11. CDR3: CASSQKLTSGRAFHEQYF. The CDR3 region has the DNA TGTGCCAGCAGCCAAAAATTGACTAGCGGGAGGGCCTTCCACGAGCAGTACTTC. The whole variable domain, remainder taken from reference TRBV14 and TRBJ2-7, is EAGVTQFPSHSVIEKGQTVTLRCDPISGHDNLYWYRRVMGKEIKFLLHFVKESKQDESGMPNNRFLAERTGGTYSTLKVQPAELEDSGVYFCASSQKLTSGRAFHEQYFGPGTRLTVT.